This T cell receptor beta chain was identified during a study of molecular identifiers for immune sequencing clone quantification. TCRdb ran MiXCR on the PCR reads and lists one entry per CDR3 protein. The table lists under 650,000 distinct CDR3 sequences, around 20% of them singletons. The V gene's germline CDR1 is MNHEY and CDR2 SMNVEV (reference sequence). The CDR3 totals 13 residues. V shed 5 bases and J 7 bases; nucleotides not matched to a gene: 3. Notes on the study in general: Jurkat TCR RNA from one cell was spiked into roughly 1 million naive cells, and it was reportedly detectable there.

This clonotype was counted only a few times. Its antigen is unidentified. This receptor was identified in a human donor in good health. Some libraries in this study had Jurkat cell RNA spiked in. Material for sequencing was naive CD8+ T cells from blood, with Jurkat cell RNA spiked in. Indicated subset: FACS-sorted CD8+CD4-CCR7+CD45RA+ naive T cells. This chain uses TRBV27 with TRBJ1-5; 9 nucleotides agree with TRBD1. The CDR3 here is CASSGTGKQPQHF. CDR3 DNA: TGTGCCAGCAGTGGGACAGGGAAGCAGCCCCAGCATTTT.